What follows describes a single TCR beta chain. These data are taken from a study of blood T cell repertoires in COVID-19. Turning to the study itself: The United States, Italy and Spain supplied acute and convalescent COVID-19 samples. PBMCs, B-cell-depleted T cells, or T cells provided the cDNA or gDNA that made up the material.

V gave up 3 bases and J gave up 4 bases, with 12 bases separating them. Germline values: CDR1 KGHSH, CDR2 LQKENI. CDR3 size: 14 residues. Measured with immunoSEQ multiplex PCR; TCRdb has only the in-frame clones, and not every one. The table records 60,000 to 95,000 clones, around nine tenths of them present only once. The sample comprised peripheral blood. The V gene is TRBV18, the J gene TRBJ1-1, with D possibly matching TRBD1 (5 bases). This TCR was recovered from a woman at least 80 years old with active or convalescent COVID-19. The CDR3 here is CASSPGGSLTEAFF. The CDR3 DNA follows: TGTGCCAGCTCACCGGGGGGATCGCTCACTGAAGCTTTCTTT.